These 18 T cell receptor beta chains were all obtained from the same sample, sequenced in a study of immune characterization of retroperitoneal liposarcoma. TCRdb processed the PCR reads anew with MiXCR; each CDR3 protein has one entry. The repertoire holds about 7,600 distinct CDR3 sequences, with roughly 45% as singletons. Sequencing was carried out using tumor tissue. These receptors all come from a male donor with retroperitoneal liposarcoma.

This clonotype was observed a few times. This sequence joins TRBV6-1 and TRBJ2-1; 15 nucleotides agree with TRBD2. The CDR3 has 18 amino acids. The junction had 6 bases not matched to a gene; V was cut back by 2 bases and J by 4 bases. Germline loops: CDR1 MNHNS, CDR2 SASEGT. The CDR3 DNA is TGTGCCAGCAGTGAATGGGGACTAGCGGGAGGTACATACAATGAGCAGTTCTTC. Translating it yields CASSEWGLAGGTYNEQFF.

This clonotype was found a few times. The gene calls are TRBV4-2 and TRBJ2-1; 11 bases are shared with TRBD2. Germline CDR1 reads LGHNA; CDR2 reads YNFKEQ. The CDR3 covers 15 residues. V lost 2 bases, J lost 10 bases, and 7 bases stayed unmatched. The CDR3 region has the DNA TGTGCCAGCAGCCAACTAGCGGGGGGCGCCGGGGAGCAGTTCTTC. Protein product: CASSQLAGGAGEQFF.

The chain combines TRBV12-3 or TRBV12-4 with TRBJ2-5; 7 bases agree with TRBD1. V lost 3 bases and J lost 2; bases outside the gene matches: 9. The CDR3 covers 16 residues. The CDR3 loop reads CASSFRGGRGQETQYF. The CDR3 DNA sequence: TGTGCCAGCAGTTTTAGAGGAGGCAGGGGGCAAGAGACCCAGTACTTC.

The chain joins TRBV6-1 to TRBJ1-1, with 10 bases aligning to TRBD1. Germline-derived CDR1 and CDR2 are MNHNS and SASEGT. J lost 5 bases, V lost 1 base, and 7 bases had no gene match. This CDR3 comprises 16 residues. The CDR3 nucleotides read TGTGCCAGCAGTGAAGGCAGGGGACAGGGGAGAACTGAAGCTTTCTTT. Protein product: CASSEGRGQGRTEAFF.

The count of this clonotype is one. The rearrangement links TRBV27 to TRBJ2-5; perhaps TRBD2 as D (7 bases). Judging by the DNA end, TRBJ2-7 fits better; the J call may be wrong. The CDR3 is made up of 15 amino acids. Germline values: CDR1 MNHEY, CDR2 SMNVEV (reference sequence). CDR3 DNA sequence: TGTGCCAGCAGGGGGGCGGGGGACGCATCCTACGAGCAGTACTTC. Its protein is CASRGAGDASYEQYF.

The rearrangement links TRBV7-2 to TRBJ2-1, with D hard to call. Germline CDR1 reads SGHTA; CDR2 reads FQGNSA. V lost 2 bases and J lost 13, with 12 bases in between. The CDR3 is made up of 12 amino acids. The CDR3 DNA reads as TGTGCCAGCAGCTTAAACCAAGAGACCCAGTTCTTC. This translates into CASSLNQETQFF.

The chain uses TRBV27 and TRBJ2-1; possible D gene TRBD2, 6 bases. The V gene lost 8 bases and the J gene lost 4 bases, with 18 bases spanning the gap. This CDR3 is 15 amino acids long. Per the germline V gene, CDR1 is MNHEY and CDR2 is SMNVEV (reference sequence). In DNA form, the CDR3 reads TGTGCCAGCCGGGCGGGACCCCAAATTTACAATGAGCAGTTCTTC. It encodes CASRAGPQIYNEQFF.

This clonotype is labeled as medium-sized. CDR3 DNA sequence: TGTGCCAGCACCAAGGGGGGTAGCTCCTATAATTCACCCCTCCACTTT. This sequence encodes CASTKGGSSYNSPLHF. The genes are TRBV12-3 or TRBV12-4 and TRBJ1-6; a weak D match, TRBD1 (6 bases). V lost 7 bases, J lost 0 bases, and 13 bases lay in between. This CDR3 has 16 amino acids.

The chain couples TRBV6-1 to TRBJ2-4; no clear D. The tail of the sequence fits TRBJ2-7 better, so the J call may be wrong. Germline V gene lookup returns CDR1 MNHNS and CDR2 SASEGT. This CDR3 has 13 amino acids. This CDR3 is CASSYWRLYEQYF. DNA of the CDR3: TGTGCCAGCAGTTACTGGCGGCTCTACGAGCAGTACTTC.

The J gene is TRBJ2-4, the V gene TRBV6-5, with 9 bases aligning to TRBD1. V lost 4 bases and J lost 9; bases outside the gene matches: 7. Germline loops: CDR1 MNHEY, CDR2 SVGAGI. The CDR3 contains 14 residues. The CDR3 sequence: CASSSGTGFGIQYF. For the CDR3, the DNA is TGTGCCAGCAGTTCGGGGACAGGGTTCGGCATTCAGTACTTC.

The gene calls are TRBV7-2 and TRBJ2-1, with 7 bases fitting TRBD2. The length of the CDR3 is 17 residues. The junction had 18 bases not matched to a gene; V was cut back by 2 bases and J by 11 bases. The V gene's germline CDR1 is SGHTA and CDR2 FQGNSA. The CDR3, as DNA: TGTGCCAGCAGCTTACAAGCGGGGCAGATGTGGGGCGGAAAGCAGTTCTTC. Translated, it gives CASSLQAGQMWGGKQFF.

The genes are TRBV6-8 and TRBJ2-1, with D hard to call. Germline V CDR1 and CDR2: MNHGY, SAAAGT. This CDR3 comprises 13 residues. V was cut by 5 bases and J by 9 bases, with 14 bases left in between. The CDR3 nucleotides read TGTGCCAGCAGTAGCACTTGGGTTAGTGAGCAGTTCTTC. Its translation is CASSSTWVSEQFF.

By its share, this clonotype is large. J is TRBJ2-1 and V is TRBV6-1; 10 nucleotides line up with TRBD2. Per germline, CDR1 MNHNS and CDR2 SASEGT. V lost 4 bases to trimming and J lost 8 bases; unmatched junction nucleotides: 5. CDR3 length equals 14 residues. The CDR3 region is CASSGLAGVHEQFF. As DNA, the CDR3 is TGTGCCAGCAGTGGGCTAGCGGGAGTACATGAGCAGTTCTTC.

This clonotype has a handful of counts. This chain uses TRBV7-2 with TRBJ2-1, with a weak D call TRBD1 (6 bases). The CDR3 is made up of 15 amino acids. Germline V lookup: CDR1 SGHTA, CDR2 FQGNSA. The V and J ends lost 1 base and 13 bases respectively, with 20 bases between them. The CDR3 DNA follows: TGTGCCAGCAGCTTAGGGGGACATCAAGGGGAGACCCAGTTCTTC. It translates to CASSLGGHQGETQFF.

This clonotype was observed a few times. The rearrangement links TRBV7-6 to TRBJ2-1; D call uncertain. Germline V gives CDR1 SGHVS, CDR2 FNYEAQ. Trimming took off 3 bases at V and 13 bases at J, with 16 bases between the two ends. The CDR3 has 13 amino acids. CDR3 DNA sequence: TGTGCCAGCAGCTTCGTGCAGCAAGAGACCCAGTTCTTC. Residues: CASSFVQQETQFF. The complete variable domain, with remaining parts taken from reference TRBV7-6 and TRBJ2-1, reads GAGVSQSPRYKVTKRGQDVALRCDPISGHVSLYWYRQALGQGPEFLTYFNYEAQQDKSGLPNDRFSAERPEGSISTLTIQRTEQRDSAMYRCASSFVQQETQFFGPGTRLTVL.

This chain uses TRBV7-2 with TRBJ2-1, with TRBD1 matching 12 bases. Per the germline V gene, CDR1 is SGHTA and CDR2 is FQGNSA. Losses at the gene ends were 5 bases for V and 5 bases for J; bases not matched to a gene: 4. This CDR3 has 15 amino acids. The DNA of the CDR3 is TGTGCCAGCAGCCTCCGGGACAGGGGGCACAATGAGCAGTTCTTC. Protein: CASSLRDRGHNEQFF. The complete variable domain, with remaining parts taken from reference TRBV7-2 and TRBJ2-1, reads GAGVSQSPSNKVTEKGKDVELRCDPISGHTALYWYRQSLGQGLEFLIYFQGNSAPDKSGLPSDRFSAERTGGSVSTLTIQRTQQEDSAVYLCASSLRDRGHNEQFFGPGTRLTVL.

On this clonotype itself: Just one base apart from a much larger clone, this may be a read error. Since no conserved phenylalanine or tryptophan closes the CDR3, a read error is the likely cause. The chain uses TRBV6-6 and TRBJ2-1; D call uncertain. The J call is in doubt because the DNA end fits TRBJ2-7 better. This CDR3 has 14 amino acids. CDR1 is MNHNY and CDR2 is SVGAGI in the germline V gene (reference sequence). CDR3 in DNA: TGTGCCAGCAGTGAGTACTCGATCTCCTACGAGCAGTACTGC. Translated, it gives CASSEYSISYEQYC.

The CDR3 is CASSEQGDHGYTF. Here the CDR3 DNA reads TGTGCCAGCAGCGAACAGGGGGACCATGGCTACACCTTC. The chain has TRBV7-3 and TRBJ1-2; 8 bases align to TRBD1. J was trimmed by 6 bases and V by 5 bases; bases with no gene match: 5. The germline V gene encodes CDR1 SGHTA and CDR2 FQGTGA. The CDR3 contains 13 residues.